The next 20 T cell receptor beta chains were all read from a single sample in a study of CD8+CD57+ T cells in acquired aplastic anemia. Patients chosen for sequencing had CD8+CD57+ cells that had expanded, as shown by flow cytometry. Using genomic DNA as the template, TCR beta VDJ and CDR3 profiling was carried out. TCRdb itself ran the reads through MiXCR, one entry per CDR3 protein. The table has about 240,000 distinct CDR3 sequences, 47% seen once. Material: sorted CD4+, CD8+, or CD8+CD57+ T cells (not recorded which) from PBMCs. The receptors here all came from a human donor with aplastic anemia.

This clonotype appeared many times. The rearrangement joins TRBV10-3 to TRBJ2-5; a weak D match, TRBD2 (7 bases). CDR1 is ENHRY and CDR2 is SYGVKD in the germline V gene. The V gene lost 3 bases and the J gene lost 0 bases, with 11 bases spanning the gap. The CDR3 loop spans 15 amino acids. In DNA, the CDR3 is TGTGCCATCAGTGAAGGGAGGGGGGACCAAGAGACCCAGTACTTC. It codes for CAISEGRGDQETQYF.

This clonotype was counted a single time. This may come from a read error, since a much larger clone is one base off. As the CDR3 is not closed by the conserved phenylalanine or tryptophan, this likely results from a read error. The chain employs TRBV9 and TRBJ2-1; 8 bases match TRBD2. The trim removed 0 bases at V and 6 bases at J, leaving 5 bases unmatched. In germline, CDR1 is SGDLS, CDR2 YYNGEE. The CDR3 covers 15 residues. The CDR3 spells CASSVAGGPVNEQFS. The CDR3 DNA follows: TGTGCCAGCAGCGTAGCGGGGGGGCCGGTCAATGAGCAGTTCTCC.

DNA of the CDR3: TGTGCCAGTAGTCAGCGTGACAGATCTTCACCCCTCCACTTT. It yields the protein CASSQRDRSSPLHF. The chain joins TRBV19 to TRBJ1-6; possible D gene TRBD1, 5 bases. Germline CDR1 reads LNHDA; CDR2 reads SQIVND (reference sequence). The CDR3 is 14 residues long. Trimming pared 5 bases from V and 9 bases from J, leaving 14 bases between. Based on the CDR3 plus reference TRBV19 and TRBJ1-6, the full variable domain is DGGITQSPKYLFRKEGQNVTLSCEQNLNHDAMYWYRQDPGQGLRLIYYSQIVNDFQKGDIAEGYSVSREKKESFPLTVTSAQKNPTAFYLCASSQRDRSSPLHFGNGTRLTVT.

Many counts were recorded for this clonotype. CDR3 DNA: TGTGCCAGCAGCGTAGGAGGTCGGTACACTGAAGCTTTCTTT. Its protein is CASSVGGRYTEAFF. This chain uses TRBV7-9 with TRBJ1-1; no reliable D call. CDR3 length equals 14 residues. The V and J ends lost 5 bases and 3 bases respectively, with 13 bases between them. In germline, CDR1 is SEHNR, CDR2 FQNEAQ (reference sequence).

The rearrangement joins TRBV15 to TRBJ1-1; no firm D call. Trimming took 1 base from V and 6 from J, leaving 12 bases between them. This CDR3 is 14 amino acids long. Germline V gives CDR1 LNHNV, CDR2 YYDKDF (reference sequence). This CDR3 reads CATSRVIGPSEAFF. CDR3 bases: TGTGCCACCAGCAGAGTCATAGGTCCATCTGAAGCTTTCTTT.

This clonotype was counted a few times. The CDR3 nucleotides read TGTGCCAGCAGTTCCAGAGCAACTAATGAAAAACTGTTTTTT. Its translation is CASSSRATNEKLFF. The rearrangement uses TRBV6-6 and TRBJ1-4; D unclear. The germline V gene has CDR1 MNHNY and CDR2 SVGAGI (reference sequence). The CDR3 has 14 residues. V was shortened by 4 bases and J by 0 bases, with 6 bases between the two germline ends.

The CDR3 sequence is CASSVGGGPYEQYF. CDR3 DNA sequence: TGTGCCAGCAGCGTTGGCGGGGGCCCCTACGAGCAGTACTTC. The chain is built from TRBV9 and TRBJ2-7; possible D gene TRBD2, 7 bases. Trimming left V 2 bases short and J 2 bases short, with 11 bases between. This CDR3 has 14 residues. Germline V gene data show CDR1 as SGDLS and CDR2 as YYNGEE.

This clonotype has only a few counts. Given a much more abundant clone one base away, this may be a read error. The chain recombines TRBV7-9 with TRBJ2-7; TRBD1 is a possible D gene (6 bases). The CDR3 is made up of 11 amino acids. CDR1 and CDR2 from the germline V gene are SEHNR and FQNEAQ (reference sequence). CDR3 region: CANSPGQEQYF. CDR3 DNA: TGTGCCAACAGCCCAGGACAGGAGCAGTACTTC.

This clonotype was observed a few times. The V gene is TRBV5-1, the J gene TRBJ1-2; the match to TRBD1 covers 8 bases. The CDR3 is 16 residues long. With 0 bases clipped from V and 2 bases from J, the junction kept 6 bases outside the gene matches. In germline, CDR1 is SGHRS, CDR2 YFSETQ. The DNA for the CDR3 is TGCGCCAGCAGCTTGGCGGGGACAGGAAAGAACTATGGCTACACCTTC. Translating it yields CASSLAGTGKNYGYTF.

This clonotype was detected once. V and J are TRBV20-1 and TRBJ1-2, with 9 bases that match TRBD1. The CDR3 is 12 residues long. Per the germline V gene, CDR1 is DFQATT and CDR2 is SNEGSKA (reference sequence). The ends lost 4 bases at V and 8 bases at J; junction bases unmatched: 5. CDR3: CSAKEQGAGYTF. DNA of the CDR3: TGCAGTGCTAAGGAACAGGGGGCGGGCTACACCTTC.

The CDR3 DNA reads TGTGCCAGCAGTGACAGTTCGAACACCGGGGAGCTGTTTTTT. This translates into CASSDSSNTGELFF. V and J are TRBV2 and TRBJ2-2; D is uncertain. Germline V lookup: CDR1 SNHLY, CDR2 FYNNEI. V was trimmed by 3 bases and J by 0 bases, leaving 5 bases between them. The CDR3 has 14 residues. The whole variable domain, filled in from reference TRBV2 and TRBJ2-2, reads EPEVTQTPSHQVTQMGQEVILRCVPISNHLYFYWYRQILGQKVEFLVSFYNNEISEKSEIFDDQFSVERPDGSNFTLKIRSTKLEDSAMYFCASSDSSNTGELFFGEGSRLTVL.

The chain carries TRBV24-1 and TRBJ1-2, with D perhaps TRBD1 (5 bases). V was clipped by 3 bases and J by 4 bases, with 5 bases between them. The CDR3 sequence is 12 residues long. Germline V gene sequence: CDR1 KGHDR, CDR2 SFDVKD. CDR3 sequence reads: CATSDGGYGYTF. The CDR3 coding sequence is TGTGCCACCAGTGATGGGGGCTATGGCTACACCTTC.

As for this clonotype: This may arise from a read error, as a much more abundant clone is one base away. The chain links TRBV14 to TRBJ2-7; 7 nucleotides align to TRBD1. The length of the CDR3 is 16 residues. V was pared by 0 bases and J by 5 bases, with 10 bases of the junction left unmatched. Germline lookup yields CDR1 SGHDN and CDR2 FVKESK. The CDR3 coding sequence is TGTGCCAGCAGCCAAGATCCGACAGGGCGAAGTGACGAGCAGTACTTC. This gives the protein CASSQDPTGRSDEQYF.

This clonotype was seen repeatedly, ten times or more. The CDR3 nucleotides read TGTGCCAGTACCAAAATCGGCGTAGGGTTAAACACTGAAGCTTTCTTT. Translating gives CASTKIGVGLNTEAFF. The rearrangement links TRBV25-1 to TRBJ1-1, with D uncertain. The CDR3 runs 16 residues. Germline-derived CDR1 and CDR2 are MGHDK and SYGVNS. The ends were cut back, 9 bases at V and 2 bases at J, with 22 bases in the middle.

The sample holds one count of this clonotype. The chain has TRBV14 and TRBJ2-1; 8 bases align to TRBD2. Germline-derived CDR1 and CDR2 are SGHDN and FVKESK. The CDR3 has 13 amino acids. The junction had 5 bases not matched to a gene; V was cut back by 10 bases and J by 3 bases. CDR3 residues: CATSTSGYNEQFF. The CDR3 coding sequence is TGTGCCACCAGTACTAGCGGCTACAATGAGCAGTTCTTC.

The CDR3, as DNA: TGTGCCAGTAGTGTTTTGAGGGAAGCTGGCGGCTACACCTTC. Protein sequence: CASSVLREAGGYTF. This chain joins TRBV19 and TRBJ1-2; D remains ambiguous. The CDR3 covers 14 residues. Trimming cost V 5 bases and J 8 bases, with 18 bases left between them. The germline gives CDR1 LNHDA, CDR2 SQIVND (reference sequence).

Note on this clonotype: One end of the junction is discordant with germline, which a read error may explain. V is TRBV15 and J is TRBJ1-1; D is ambiguous. The germline V gene encodes CDR1 LNHNV and CDR2 YYDKDF (reference sequence). CDR3 length: 15 amino acids. The CDR3 coding sequence is TGTGCCACCAGGAGAGAGGCAGCCATGAACACTGAAGCTTTCTTT. Encoded protein: CATRREAAMNTEAFF. The full variable domain, with the rest looked up from reference TRBV15 and TRBJ1-1, is DAMVIQNPRYQVTQFGKPVTLSCSQTLNHNVMYWYQQKSSQAPKLLFHYYDKDFNNEADTPDNFQSRRPNTSFCFLDIRSPGLGDTAMYLCATRREAAMNTEAFFGQGTRLTVV.

The sample holds a few counts of this clonotype. This chain connects TRBV2 to TRBJ1-1; possible D gene TRBD1, 5 bases. Looked up from germline, CDR1 is SNHLY and CDR2 is FYNNEI. Trimming left V 6 bases short and J 5 bases short, with 16 bases between. The CDR3 spans 14 residues. CDR3 DNA sequence: TGTGCCAGCAGCAGATCGTCAGGGAGTACTGAAGCTTTCTTT. Its translation: CASSRSSGSTEAFF.

This clonotype was found many times. The gene calls are TRBV4-1 and TRBJ2-1, with D perhaps matching TRBD1 or TRBD2 (6 bases each). This CDR3 spans 13 amino acids. From germline, CDR1 is MGHRA and CDR2 YSYEKL. Trimming removed 0 bases from V and 10 bases from J, with 10 bases in between. Written as DNA, the CDR3 is TGCGCCAGCAGCCAAGATTTCGGGGGCGAGCAGTTCTTC. Its protein is CASSQDFGGEQFF.

This clonotype has a count of ten or more. The chain's CDR3 is CASSGPQRGVDTQYF. CDR3 nucleotides: TGTGCCAGCAGTGGCCCTCAGCGGGGCGTGGATACGCAGTATTTT. The chain is built from TRBV25-1 and TRBJ2-3; 7 bases align to TRBD2. CDR1 MGHDK and CDR2 SYGVNS come from the germline V gene. CDR3 size: 15 residues. J was trimmed by 6 bases and V by 4 bases; bases with no gene match: 10. Filled out from reference TRBV25-1 and TRBJ2-3, the complete variable domain reads EADIYQTPRYLVIGTGKKITLECSQTMGHDKMYWYQQDPGMELHLIHYSYGVNSTEKGDLSSESTVSRIRTEHFPLTLESARPSHTSQYLCASSGPQRGVDTQYFGPGTRLTVL.